Below, one T cell receptor (beta chain) is given with its context. This specimen belongs to a study of cytomegalovirus exposure and HLA in healthy donors. Primers included in the PCR were 60 Vbeta and 13 Jbeta primers. Only in-frame clones appear in the TCRdb table, and some are missing; sequencing was by immunoSEQ multiplex PCR. The table lists about 180,000 clones, 65% to 85% of them singletons. J lost 5 bases, V lost 4 bases, and 8 bases had no gene match. The CDR3 totals 15 residues. Germline CDR1 and CDR2: SGHTA and FQGNSA. The receptor's source is a girl aged 5-17 years in good health and CMV-seropositive. The specimen was PBMCs. This chain connects TRBV7-2 to TRBJ2-5; 9 nucleotides align to TRBD1. This CDR3 reads CASSSTDRGGETQYF. The CDR3 DNA sequence: TGTGCCAGCAGCTCGACGGACAGGGGAGGCGAGACCCAGTACTTC.